This T cell receptor (beta chain) was retrieved from a study of T-cell reconstitution after alpha-beta-depleted transplantation in children. Notes on the study in general: Reportedly, roughly two months post-transplant, alpha-beta T cells arose from several hundred expanded graft clones. Once a year had passed after transplant, T-cell counts and diversity came mostly from newly produced T cells.

Researchers prepared the TCRbeta library using unique molecular identifiers, the study reports. MiXCR, run by TCRdb on the PCR reads, gives a single entry per CDR3 protein. The sample includes about 830,000 distinct CDR3 sequences, 16% of them seen just once. The CDR3 has 20 residues. With V trimmed by 0 bases and J by 4 bases, 17 bases remained unmatched. The germline V gene has CDR1 LGHNA and CDR2 YNFKEQ. This clonotype was picked up many times. The antigen is unknown. Sequences were derived from PBMCs, mostly from graft donor cells, sampled 360 days after TCRalphabeta/CD19-depleted stem cell transplant. The rearrangement joins TRBV4-2 to TRBJ2-2; TRBD2 agrees at 7 bases. This receptor was identified in a male patient between 5 and 17 years old who had a stem cell transplant for acute lymphoblastic leukemia, so the T cells may come from the graft donor. CDR3 coding DNA: TGTGCCAGCAGCCAAGATCCGGCAGCGGGAAGGTCTAACCCCACCGGGGAGCTGTTTTTT. As protein: CASSQDPAAGRSNPTGELFF.